This note documents a single T cell receptor (beta chain) sequence. It lacks a known antigen. Within one base of it there is no much larger clone, and no base qualities were kept. This entry comes from a study of blood T cell repertoires in COVID-19 (dated by TCRdb to the early 2020s). Study-level background: Samples covering the acute and convalescent phases of COVID-19 were provided by collaborators in the United States, Italy and Spain. Subjects who had been exposed to COVID-19, were actively infected with it, or had recovered from it provided the deeply sampled blood TCRbeta repertoires that made up the dataset. HLA class I and class II types, where available, came from metadata supplied by the sample provider rather than from assay-based typing. The repertoires were released in a freely available public database meant as a resource for research on the immune response to SARS-CoV-2. The material from the prospective study consisted of cDNA or gDNA derived from T cells, B-cell-depleted T cells, or PBMCs. The samples were drawn from two sources: the first 160 participants of the ongoing ImmuneRACE study, and fewer than 1,500 subjects contributed by 6 global collaborators. Nearly every sample came with metadata listing a de-identified subject ID, COVID-19 status, age in years and sex. The paper as a whole reports these results and caveats: Clinical and demographic metadata were provided uncurated, with the amount varying by source and participant.

TCRbeta CDR3 regions were amplified from genomic DNA using the immunoSEQ Assay, a bias-controlled multiplex PCR. Per the authors' processing: Nucleated cell counts per sample were estimated from amplification of reference gene primers within the assay. Sequence reads were collapsed and filtered to measure the absolute abundance of every unique TCRbeta CDR3 rearrangement. For each sample, productive Simpson clonality was calculated as the square root of Simpson's diversity index across productive rearrangements. The table comes from immuneACCESS by way of TCRdb, which keeps in-frame sequences with V and J called. Part of the clones is missing from these tables; in studies checked, under half for an unresolved V gene and the rest for unknown reasons. V and J calls and clone size come straight from that table; D and trimming were deduced from the DNA. The sample contains about 150,000 clones, around 87% of them found a single time. The ten most abundant clones make up 15% of the sample.

Whole blood was collected in K2EDTA tubes by collaborating institutions according to the institutions' own protocols. Collaborator samples were shipped for TCRbeta analysis as frozen whole blood, isolated PBMCs, or DNA extracted from either sample type. The CDR3 runs 14 amino acids, cysteine and phenylalanine included. The kept DNA is CDR3 alone, 42 bases in frame from the first base. After removal of 2 bases from V and 3 bases from J, the junction retains 1 base not matched to a gene. The germline V gene provides CDR1 KGHSH and CDR2 LQKENI. The TCR sequence derives from a woman between 35 and 50 years old with acute or convalescent COVID-19. The specimen was peripheral blood. The chain is assembled from TRBV18 and TRBJ2-7; 10 bases in the junction line up with TRBD2. The nucleotide sequence reads TGTGCCAGCTCACCAACTAGCGGGGTCTACGAGCAGTACTTC. It codes for CASSPTSGVYEQYF. Outside the CDR3, residues come from the reference TRBV18 and TRBJ2-7 proteins, so the full variable domain is: NAGVMQNPRHLVRRRGQEARLRCSPMKGHSHVYWYRQLPEEGLKFMVYLQKENIIDESGMPKERFSAEFPKEGPSILRIQQVVRGDSAAYFCASSPTSGVYEQYFGPGTRLTVT.